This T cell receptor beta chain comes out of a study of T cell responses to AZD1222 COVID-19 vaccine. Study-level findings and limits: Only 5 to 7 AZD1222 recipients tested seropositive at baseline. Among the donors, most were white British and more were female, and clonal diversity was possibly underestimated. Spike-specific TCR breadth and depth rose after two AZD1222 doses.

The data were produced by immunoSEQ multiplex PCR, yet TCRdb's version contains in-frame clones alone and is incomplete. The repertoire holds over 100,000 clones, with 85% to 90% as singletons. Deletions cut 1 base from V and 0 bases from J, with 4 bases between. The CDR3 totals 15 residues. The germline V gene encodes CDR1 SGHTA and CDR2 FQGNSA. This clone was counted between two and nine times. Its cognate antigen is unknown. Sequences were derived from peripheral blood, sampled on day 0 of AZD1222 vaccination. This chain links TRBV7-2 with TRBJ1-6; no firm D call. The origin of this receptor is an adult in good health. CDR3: CASSLESSYNSPLHF. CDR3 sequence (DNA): TGTGCCAGCAGCTTAGAAAGCTCCTATAATTCACCCCTCCACTTT. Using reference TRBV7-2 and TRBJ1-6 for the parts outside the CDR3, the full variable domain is GAGVSQSPSNKVTEKGKDVELRCDPISGHTALYWYRQSLGQGLEFLIYFQGNSAPDKSGLPSDRFSAERTGGSVSTLTIQRTQQEDSAVYLCASSLESSYNSPLHFGNGTRLTVT.